One T cell receptor (beta chain) is described in this entry. Trimming stripped 5 bases from V and 6 bases from J, with 7 bases between. The germline V gene encodes CDR1 DFQATT and CDR2 SNEGSKA (reference sequence). The CDR3 extends over 11 amino acids. Using immunoSEQ multiplex PCR, the repertoire was profiled, and TCRdb retains in-frame clones only, with some absent. The sample records tens of thousands of clones, 85% to 95% being singletons. This record belongs to a study of T cell changes during pregnancy in multiple sclerosis. The TCR comes from a female donor with multiple sclerosis, enrolled in a pregnancy study. V and J are TRBV20-1 and TRBJ1-4; D is undetermined. The sample here was CD4+ T cells from peripheral blood mononuclear cells, taken in the third trimester of pregnancy. The chain's CDR3 is CSARIYEKLFF. The CDR3 DNA reads as TGCAGTGCTCGTATATATGAAAAACTGTTTTTT.